The clone carrying this TCR beta chain was detected only a few times. This sample was taken from a study of T cells in Graves' hyperthyroidism and ophthalmopathy. The CDR3 has 12 amino acids. J lost 6 bases, V lost 4 bases, and 3 bases had no gene match. Germline V lookup: CDR1 SGHRS, CDR2 YFSETQ. From RNA transcripts, TCR beta CDR3 regions were amplified. First-round RT-PCR targeting the TCR CDR3 was performed with the HTBI primer set. TCRdb independently ran MiXCR on the multiplex PCR reads; one entry per CDR3 protein. The sample lists fewer than 500,000 distinct CDR3 sequences; approximately 13% were seen once.

The source is a man in his thirties or forties with Graves' hyperthyroidism that later progressed to Graves' ophthalmopathy. The sequencing sample was made of blood. The rearrangement joins TRBV5-1 to TRBJ1-2, with 7 bases matching TRBD1. CDR3 loop: CASSRDRDGYTF. The CDR3 DNA is TGCGCCAGCAGCAGGGACAGAGATGGCTACACCTTC.